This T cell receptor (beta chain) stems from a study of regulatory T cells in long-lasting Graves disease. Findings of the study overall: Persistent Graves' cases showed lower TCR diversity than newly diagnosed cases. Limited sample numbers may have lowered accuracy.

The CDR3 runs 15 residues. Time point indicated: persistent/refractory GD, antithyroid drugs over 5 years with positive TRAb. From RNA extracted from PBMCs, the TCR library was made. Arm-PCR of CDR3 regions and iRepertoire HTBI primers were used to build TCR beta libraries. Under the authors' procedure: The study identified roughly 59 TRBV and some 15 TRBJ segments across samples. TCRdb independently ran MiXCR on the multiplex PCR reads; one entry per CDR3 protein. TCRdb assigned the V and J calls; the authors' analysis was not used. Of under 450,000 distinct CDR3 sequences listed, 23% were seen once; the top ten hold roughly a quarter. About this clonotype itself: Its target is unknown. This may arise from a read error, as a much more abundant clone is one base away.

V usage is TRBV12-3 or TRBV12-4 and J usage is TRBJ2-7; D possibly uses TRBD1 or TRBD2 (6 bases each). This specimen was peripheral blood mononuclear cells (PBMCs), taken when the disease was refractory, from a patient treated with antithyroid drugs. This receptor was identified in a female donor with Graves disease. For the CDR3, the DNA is TGTGCCAGCAGTTTTGGGGGGCAGGGTCCCTACGAGCGGTACTTC. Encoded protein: CASSFGGQGPYERYF.